At least ten counts were recorded for the clone carrying this TCR beta chain. This record belongs to a study of T-cell reconstitution after alpha-beta-depleted transplantation in children. Unique molecular identifiers were incorporated when the TCRbeta library was constructed. TCRdb analysed the PCR reads with MiXCR anew, one entry per CDR3 protein. The table has 250,000 to 300,000 distinct CDR3 sequences, 10% seen once. The origin of this receptor is a boy under two years old with acute myeloid leukemia, due to receive a stem cell transplant. The sample in question was PBMCs, obtained before TCRalphabeta/CD19-depleted stem cell transplant.

CDR3 bases: TGTGCCAGCAGTCCGCTCGGCTATGGCTACACCTTC. It translates to CASSPLGYGYTF. The rearrangement links TRBV12-3 or TRBV12-4 to TRBJ1-2; D remains ambiguous. The CDR3 totals 12 residues. V gave up 5 bases and J gave up 4 bases, with 8 bases separating them.